This T cell receptor (beta chain) derives from a study of cytomegalovirus exposure and HLA in healthy donors. At the level of the study: In an earlier analysis, approximately 120 million unique TCR beta sequences were found from 200 million or so T cells.

Healthy donors of bone marrow made up the group. Primers included in the PCR were 60 Vbeta and 13 Jbeta primers. Profiling relied on immunoSEQ multiplex PCR, and the TCRdb table lists in-frame clones only, not all of them. The table records 95,000 to 100,000 clones, more than 80% of them present only once. This clone has a single count. Its specificity is unknown. Study outcomes and limitations: A later analysis found most CMV-associated TCR beta chains apparently HLA-restricted. In an earlier analysis, about 90% or about 30%: the productive usage of most TCR beta V segments.

V lost 5 bases, J lost 6 bases, and 4 bases stayed unmatched. The CDR3 runs 14 residues. Germline-derived CDR1 and CDR2 are MNHEY and SVGAGI. The TCR comes from a man aged 25 to 40 in good health and CMV-seronegative. The chain joins TRBV6-5 to TRBJ1-3; 10 bases fit TRBD1. The source material was PBMCs. CDR3 residues: CASSNGQGENTIYF. The CDR3, as DNA: TGTGCCAGCAGTAACGGACAGGGGGAAAACACCATATATTTT.